This entry lists 3 T cell receptor beta chains sequenced from one sample in a study of cytomegalovirus exposure and HLA in healthy donors. The primer mix had 60 Vbeta and 13 Jbeta primers. Sequenced by immunoSEQ multiplex PCR; TCRdb stores in-frame clones only, minus some. The sample lists 170,000 or so clones; approximately 84% were seen once. Sequencing input: PBMCs. All receptors derive from a girl under 18 in good health and CMV-seropositive.

The chain uses TRBV5-4 and TRBJ2-1; 10 bases align to TRBD1. J gave up 3 bases and V 3 bases, and 3 bases lay outside the gene matches. CDR1 and CDR2 from the germline V gene are SGHNT and YYREEE (reference sequence). CDR3 length: 15 amino acids. CDR3 amino acids: CASSWGQGFYNEQFF. CDR3 sequence (DNA): TGTGCCAGCAGCTGGGGACAGGGGTTCTACAATGAGCAGTTCTTC.

This clone came up a few times. This CDR3 is CASSLAALAGVGNEQFF. CDR3 DNA: TGTGCCAGCAGCTTAGCGGCACTAGCGGGGGTGGGCAATGAGCAGTTCTTC. This chain uses TRBV11-2 with TRBJ2-1; 11 bases match TRBD2. In germline, CDR1 is SGHAT, CDR2 FQNNGV. The CDR3 consists of 17 residues. V shed 1 base, J shed 6 bases, and the junction held 8 bases outside the gene matches.

This clone was detected only a few times. The chain employs TRBV19 and TRBJ1-1; D ambiguous. Germline lookup yields CDR1 LNHDA and CDR2 SQIVND (reference sequence). This CDR3 contains 13 residues. Between the trimmed V and J ends, which lost 3 bases and 0 bases, there was a span of 5 bases. CDR3 sequence (DNA): TGTGCCAGTAGTATGACTCTGAACACTGAAGCTTTCTTT. The encoded protein is CASSMTLNTEAFF. The full variable domain, rest sourced from reference TRBV19 and TRBJ1-1, is DGGITQSPKYLFRKEGQNVTLSCEQNLNHDAMYWYRQDPGQGLRLIYYSQIVNDFQKGDIAEGYSVSREKKESFPLTVTSAQKNPTAFYLCASSMTLNTEAFFGQGTRLTVV.